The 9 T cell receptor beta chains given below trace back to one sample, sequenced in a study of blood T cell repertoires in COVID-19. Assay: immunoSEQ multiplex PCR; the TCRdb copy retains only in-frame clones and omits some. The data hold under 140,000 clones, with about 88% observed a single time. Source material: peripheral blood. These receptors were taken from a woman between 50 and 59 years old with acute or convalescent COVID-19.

The CDR3 bases are TGTGCCAGCAGCCAAGTACGACAGGGGGGCTCTGGGGCCAACGTCCTGACTTTC. Its protein product is CASSQVRQGGSGANVLTF. This chain joins TRBV14 and TRBJ2-6; 9 bases match TRBD1. V lost 1 base and J lost 0; bases outside the gene matches: 4. Germline V gives CDR1 SGHDN, CDR2 FVKESK. The CDR3 has 18 amino acids.

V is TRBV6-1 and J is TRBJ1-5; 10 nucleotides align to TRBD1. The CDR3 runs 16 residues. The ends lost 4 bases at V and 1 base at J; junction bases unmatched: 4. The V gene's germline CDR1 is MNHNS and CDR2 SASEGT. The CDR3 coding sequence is TGTGCCAGCAGTGGACAGGGGGCGTGGAGCAATCAGCCCCAGCATTTT. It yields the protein CASSGQGAWSNQPQHF.

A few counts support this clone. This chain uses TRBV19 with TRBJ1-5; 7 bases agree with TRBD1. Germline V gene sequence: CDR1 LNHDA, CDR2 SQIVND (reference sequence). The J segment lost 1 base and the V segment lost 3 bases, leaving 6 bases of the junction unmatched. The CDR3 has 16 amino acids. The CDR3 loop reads CASSMWDRASNQPQHF. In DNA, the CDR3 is TGTGCCAGTAGTATGTGGGACAGAGCCAGCAATCAGCCCCAGCATTTT.

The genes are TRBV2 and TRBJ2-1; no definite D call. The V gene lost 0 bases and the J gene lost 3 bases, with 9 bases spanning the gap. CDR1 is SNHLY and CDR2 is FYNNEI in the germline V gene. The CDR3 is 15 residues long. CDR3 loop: CASSEAGMYYNEQFF. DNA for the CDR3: TGTGCCAGCAGTGAAGCGGGCATGTACTACAATGAGCAGTTCTTC.

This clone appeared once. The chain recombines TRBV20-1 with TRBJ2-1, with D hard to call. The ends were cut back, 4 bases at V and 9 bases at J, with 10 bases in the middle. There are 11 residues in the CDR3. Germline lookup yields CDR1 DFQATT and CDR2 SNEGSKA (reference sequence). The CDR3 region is CSAIIRFEQFF. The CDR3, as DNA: TGCAGTGCTATCATACGGTTTGAGCAGTTCTTC.

CDR3 region: CASSLGRAGEKLFF. The CDR3 DNA is TGTGCCAGCAGTTTGGGCCGAGCTGGGGAAAAACTGTTTTTT. V is TRBV27 and J is TRBJ1-4; D gene unclear. The CDR3 runs 14 residues. Germline loops: CDR1 MNHEY, CDR2 SMNVEV (reference sequence). The V gene lost 3 bases and the J gene lost 8 bases, with 13 bases spanning the gap.

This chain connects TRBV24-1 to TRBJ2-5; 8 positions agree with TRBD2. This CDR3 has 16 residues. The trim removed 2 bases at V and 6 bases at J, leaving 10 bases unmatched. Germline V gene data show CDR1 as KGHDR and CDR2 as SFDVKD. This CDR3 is CATSDSRAPGGQTQYF. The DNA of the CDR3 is TGTGCCACCAGTGATTCCCGGGCCCCGGGGGGGCAGACCCAGTACTTC.

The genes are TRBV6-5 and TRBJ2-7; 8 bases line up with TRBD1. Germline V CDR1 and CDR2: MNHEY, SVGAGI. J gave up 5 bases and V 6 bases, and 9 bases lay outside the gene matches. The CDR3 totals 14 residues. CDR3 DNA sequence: TGTGCCAGCAGCAAACAGGGGGTTGGTCACGAGCAGTACTTC. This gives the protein CASSKQGVGHEQYF.

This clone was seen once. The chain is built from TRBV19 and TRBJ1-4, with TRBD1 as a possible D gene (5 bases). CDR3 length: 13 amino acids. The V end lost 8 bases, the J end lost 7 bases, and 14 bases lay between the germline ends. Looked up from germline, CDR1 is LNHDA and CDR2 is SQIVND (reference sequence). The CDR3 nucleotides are TGTGCCAGTCGACAGCCACCCCCTGAAAAACTGTTTTTT. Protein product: CASRQPPPEKLFF.